Listed below are T cell receptor beta chains from one sample, sequenced in a study of T cell responses to AZD1222 COVID-19 vaccine. TCRdb's table, derived via immunoSEQ multiplex PCR, lists solely in-frame clones and lacks some. The sample lists over 100,000 clones; 88% were seen once. The sample consisted of peripheral blood, taken on day 0 of AZD1222 vaccination. These receptors were taken from an adult in good health. The CDR3 runs from the conserved cysteine through the conserved F or W. A D gene is named only where the DNA matches it firmly. Expanded clones are given a class, and other clones once, few, many or no size at all.

d_gene	v_gene	j_gene	abundance	len	CDR3aa	CDR3nt
TRBD1	TRBV7-8	TRBJ2-1	-	17	CASSLLRGSTPRNEQFF	TGTGCCAGCAGCTTACTCAGGGGGTCGACCCCTCGAAATGAGCAGTTCTTC
TRBD1	TRBV6-2/TRBV6-3	TRBJ1-2	-	17	CASSYLTTGSANYGYTF	TGTGCCAGCAGTTACCTGACGACAGGGTCGGCTAACTATGGCTACACCTTC
-	TRBV18	TRBJ2-7	-	15	CASSLVRDTHYEQYF	TGTGCCAGCTCACTAGTCCGGGACACCCACTACGAGCAGTACTTC
-	TRBV7-6	TRBJ1-2	-	16	CASSLRDSGPGYGYTF	TGTGCCAGCAGCTTACGGGACTCAGGTCCGGGCTATGGCTACACCTTC
-	TRBV5-1	TRBJ1-2	-	14	CASSFEGTAYGYTF	TGCGCCAGCAGCTTCGAGGGGACGGCCTATGGCTACACCTTC
-	TRBV2	TRBJ2-3	once	12	CATGGLTDTQYF	TGTGCCACAGGGGGACTCACAGATACGCAGTATTTT
TRBD2	TRBV19	TRBJ2-3	-	15	CASRKAGAGTDTQYF	TGTGCCAGTAGAAAAGCGGGGGCGGGCACAGATACGCAGTATTTT
-	TRBV6-2/TRBV6-3	TRBJ2-5	-	12	CASSFNGETQYF	TGTGCCAGCAGCTTCAACGGGGAGACCCAGTACTTC
-	TRBV9	TRBJ1-1	-	18	CASSARPRPGTSNTEAFF	TGTGCCAGCAGCGCCCGGCCTCGCCCGGGGACATCGAACACTGAAGCTTTCTTT
TRBD1	TRBV9	TRBJ1-2	-	14	CASSVGQGSYGYTF	TGTGCCAGCAGCGTTGGACAGGGGTCCTATGGCTACACCTTC
-	TRBV27	TRBJ1-4	once	13	CASSLRLGEKLFF	TGTGCCAGCAGTTTACGACTGGGAGAAAAACTGTTTTTT
-	TRBV5-5	TRBJ2-7	-	13	CASSLRQNYEQYF	TGTGCCAGCAGCTTGCGACAAAACTACGAGCAGTACTTC
-	TRBV9	TRBJ1-2	-	12	CASSVLDYGYTF	TGTGCCAGCAGCGTTCTGGACTATGGCTACACCTTC
TRBD2	TRBV5-4	TRBJ2-3	-	17	CASSWERAGGGTDTQYF	TGTGCCAGCAGCTGGGAAAGAGCGGGGGGAGGCACAGATACGCAGTATTTT
-	TRBV6-4	TRBJ1-6	-	13	CASRGIGNSPLHF	TGTGCCAGCAGAGGAATTGGGAATTCACCCCTCCACTTT
-	TRBV4-1	TRBJ2-7	-	14	CASSQETVGYEQYF	TGCGCCAGCAGCCAAGAGACGGTGGGCTACGAGCAGTACTTC
-	TRBV11-2	TRBJ1-2	-	12	CASRPRARNFGF	TGTGCCAGCAGACCCCGGGCCCGGAATTTTGGCTTC
TRBD2	TRBV7-2	TRBJ2-1	-	17	CASSSRHRTSGHNEQFF	TGTGCCAGCAGCTCCCGCCATCGTACTAGCGGACACAATGAGCAGTTCTTC
-	TRBV18	TRBJ1-5	-	16	CASSPPWQGIGQPQHF	TGTGCCAGCTCACCACCGTGGCAGGGAATAGGACAGCCCCAGCATTTT
TRBD2	TRBV12-3/TRBV12-4	TRBJ2-5	-	13	CSSRRGELETQYF	TGTTCCAGCAGACGGGGGGAGCTGGAGACCCAGTACTTC
-	TRBV7-8	TRBJ1-1	-	15	CASSSRQRMNTEAFF	TGTGCCAGCAGCTCCCGACAGCGGATGAACACTGAAGCTTTCTTT
TRBD1	TRBV9	TRBJ1-3	-	18	CASSVHPRDRGHGNTIYF	TGTGCCAGCAGCGTACACCCCCGGGACAGGGGGCATGGAAACACCATATATTTT
-	TRBV20-1	TRBJ2-1	-	14	CSASFWGRYNEQFF	TGCAGTGCTAGTTTTTGGGGGCGTTACAATGAGCAGTTCTTC
TRBD1	TRBV27	TRBJ1-1	-	14	CASSSQGASTEAFF	TGTGCCAGCAGTTCCCAGGGGGCTAGCACTGAAGCTTTCTTT
-	TRBV5-1	TRBJ1-3	-	15	CASSLVPISGNTIYF	TGCGCCAGCAGCTTGGTACCCATCTCTGGAAACACCATATATTTT
-	TRBV5-4	TRBJ2-3	-	14	CASSPGPDRDTQYF	TGTGCCAGCAGCCCAGGACCAGACCGGGATACGCAGTATTTT
TRBD2	TRBV3-1/TRBV3-2	TRBJ2-1	-	18	CASSRHGVAGDLYNEQFF	TGTGCCAGCAGCCGGCATGGGGTAGCGGGGGATCTTTACAATGAGCAGTTCTTC
TRBD1	TRBV7-3	TRBJ2-5	-	16	CASSLTGTGDQETQYF	TGTGCCAGCAGCCTGACCGGGACAGGGGACCAAGAGACCCAGTACTTC
TRBD1	TRBV5-1	TRBJ1-6	-	16	CASSPDDRVGNSPLHF	TGCGCCAGCAGCCCCGATGACAGGGTGGGTAATTCACCCCTCCACTTT
-	TRBV6-5	TRBJ1-3	-	13	CASRADAGNTIYF	TGTGCCAGCAGGGCAGACGCTGGAAACACCATATATTTT
-	TRBV6-2/TRBV6-3	TRBJ1-2	-	15	CASSYSPATYDGYTF	TGTGCCAGCAGTTACTCGCCCGCCACCTATGATGGCTACACCTTC
-	TRBV11-3	TRBJ2-1	-	15	CASSLDVRRNSEQFF	TGTGCCAGCAGCTTAGATGTGAGGCGAAATTCTGAGCAGTTCTTC
TRBD1	TRBV7-9	TRBJ1-1	-	14	CASSETGGRGEAFF	TGTGCCAGCAGCGAGACAGGGGGCCGGGGTGAAGCTTTCTTT
-	TRBV5-4	TRBJ1-6	-	14	CASSSRQLNSPLHF	TGTGCCAGCAGCTCCCGACAGCTTAATTCACCCCTCCACTTT
TRBD1	TRBV27	TRBJ2-3	-	16	CASSIIRTGGTDTQYF	TGTGCCAGCAGTATAATAAGGACAGGTGGCACAGATACGCAGTATTTT
-	TRBV5-5	TRBJ2-6	-	13	CASSLMRANVLTF	TGTGCCAGCAGCTTAATGCGGGCCAACGTCCTGACTTTC
-	TRBV11-1	TRBJ1-1	-	14	CASSWGRSNTEAFF	TGTGCCAGCAGCTGGGGACGGTCGAACACTGAAGCTTTCTTT
TRBD2	TRBV4-1	TRBJ2-7	-	16	CASSQDDSGGTYEQYF	TGCGCCAGCAGCCAAGATGACAGCGGGGGCACCTACGAGCAGTACTTC
-	TRBV27	TRBJ2-5	-	13	CASSFGKMGTQYF	TGTGCCAGCAGTTTCGGAAAAATGGGGACCCAGTACTTC
-	TRBV5-3	TRBJ2-2	-	16	CARSLWGGEATGELFF	TGTGCCAGAAGCTTATGGGGGGGCGAGGCAACCGGGGAGCTGTTTTTT
-	TRBV5-4	TRBJ1-6	-	18	CASSLAGGSSSYNSPLHF	TGTGCCAGCAGCTTGGCCGGGGGGTCGAGCTCCTATAATTCACCCCTCCACTTT
-	TRBV7-2	TRBJ1-1	-	13	CASSLRQSTEAFF	TGTGCCAGCAGCTTAAGGCAGAGCACTGAAGCTTTCTTT
-	TRBV18	TRBJ1-3	once	19	CASSPATTSSAVSGNTIYF	TGTGCCAGCTCACCTGCAACGACCAGCAGCGCGGTCTCTGGAAACACCATATATTTT
TRBD2	TRBV5-1	TRBJ2-1	-	16	CASQLAGDSSYNEQFF	TGCGCCAGCCAACTAGCGGGGGACAGCTCCTACAATGAGCAGTTCTTC
-	TRBV11-3	TRBJ1-1	once	13	CASSGPTNTEAFF	TGTGCCAGCAGTGGACCGACGAACACTGAAGCTTTCTTT
-	TRBV6-5	TRBJ1-2	-	14	CASSPIPRGYGYTF	TGTGCCAGCAGCCCAATCCCCCGGGGCTATGGCTACACCTTC